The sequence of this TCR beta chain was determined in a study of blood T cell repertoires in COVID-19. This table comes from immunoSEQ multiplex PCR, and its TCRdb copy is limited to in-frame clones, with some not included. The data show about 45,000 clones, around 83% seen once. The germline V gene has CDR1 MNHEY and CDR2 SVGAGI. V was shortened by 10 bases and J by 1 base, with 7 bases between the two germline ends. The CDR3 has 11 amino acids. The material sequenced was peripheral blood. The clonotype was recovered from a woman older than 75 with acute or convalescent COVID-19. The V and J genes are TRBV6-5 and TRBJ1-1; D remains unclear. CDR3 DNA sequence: TGTGCCACGTCGAGGAACACTGAAGCTTTCTTT. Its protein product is CATSRNTEAFF.